This T cell receptor (beta chain) was identified in a study of blood T cell repertoires in COVID-19 (dated by TCRdb to 2019 to 2021). For context, the study as a whole: Collaborator samples came from the United States, Italy and Spain and covered acute and convalescent phases of COVID-19. The prospective study material was composed of cDNA or gDNA derived from T cells, B-cell-depleted T cells, or PBMCs. Nearly every sample came with metadata listing a de-identified subject ID, COVID-19 status, age in years and sex. HLA class I and class II types, where available, came from metadata supplied by the sample provider rather than from assay-based typing. Subjects who had been exposed to COVID-19, were actively infected with it, or had recovered from it provided the deeply sampled blood TCRbeta repertoires that made up the dataset. The samples were drawn from two sources: the first 160 participants of the ongoing ImmuneRACE study, and 1,000 to 1,500 subjects contributed by 6 global collaborators. The repertoires were released in a freely available public database meant as a resource for research on the immune response to SARS-CoV-2. Results and caveats for the whole study, not just this receptor: Clinical and demographic metadata were provided uncurated, with the amount varying by source and participant.

About this clone itself: The target of this receptor is not known. It has no much larger one-base neighbor in the sample; base qualities were not kept.

Collaborating institutions collected whole blood in K2EDTA tubes following their own protocols. For TCRbeta analysis, collaborator samples were shipped as frozen whole blood, as isolated PBMCs, or as DNA extracted from either sample type. TCRbeta CDR3 regions were amplified from genomic DNA using the immunoSEQ Assay, a bias-controlled multiplex PCR. In the source study's methods: Nucleated cell counts per sample were estimated from amplification of reference gene primers within the assay. To quantify the absolute abundance of each unique TCRbeta CDR3 rearrangement, sequence reads were collapsed and filtered. Productive Simpson clonality was computed per sample as the square root of Simpson's diversity index over productive rearrangements. Imported from immuneACCESS, the table was reduced by TCRdb to in-frame sequences with V and J called. These copies leave out some clones; in studies compared against another copy, an unresolved V gene accounts for under half, and the cause of the remainder is not known. Clonal size and the V and J genes are those of that table, whereas D and trimming came from the DNA. A total of around 70,000 clones appear in this sample, 70% to 90% of them only once. The leading ten clones occupy around 12% of the sample.

The clonotype originates from a human donor in a cohort sampled during active COVID-19. Input material: peripheral blood.

For the CDR3, the sequence is CASSPQGTGSNEQYF. In nucleotides, the sequence is TGTGCCAGCTCACCCCAAGGGACAGGGAGTAACGAGCAGTACTTC. Recombination joined TRBV18 with TRBJ2-7; a stretch of 9 junction bases matches TRBD1. Germline trimming: 3 bases from V, 5 bases from J; junction bases outside gene matches: 8. Reading from cysteine to phenylalanine, the CDR3 counts 15 amino acids. Only the CDR3 region is kept as DNA, spanning 45 bases read in frame from base 1. The CDR1 and CDR2 encoded by the germline V gene are KGHSH and LQKENI.